The source of this T cell receptor (beta chain) is a study of OX40 agonist ivuxolimab in advanced cancers. Study-level background: The group had a mean age of around 60 years, ranged from about 20 to 85, and was 80% to 85% male. The study, taken as a whole, reports: Specificity for antigen went undetermined in the expanded peripheral T cells. Within 6 weeks, CD4+ and CD8+ blood T cells expanded clonally at 0.1 to 3.0 mg/kg.

This CDR3 region has 16 residues. Germline loops: CDR1 SGHAT, CDR2 FQNNGV. V shed 3 bases, J shed 4 bases, and the junction held 9 bases outside the gene matches. Peripheral blood came from all dose cohorts at three timepoints. Comment on this clone: Its antigen remains unidentified.

The assay was immunoSEQ multiplex PCR, and TCRdb's table has in-frame clones only and misses some. The data contain approximately 33,000 clones, approximately 91% of them seen just once; the ten biggest clones take up 26%. The sample here was CD4+ or CD8+ T cells sorted from blood, taken in a trial of the OX40 agonist ivuxolimab. The clonotype was recovered from an adult with an advanced solid tumor such as melanoma, head and neck, liver or kidney cancer. The chain uses TRBV11-2 and TRBJ2-1; 7 bases match TRBD2. In DNA form, the CDR3 reads TGTGCCAGCAGCTTTCCCCCTAGCGGAAAATACAATGAGCAGTTCTTC. This sequence encodes CASSFPPSGKYNEQFF.